This TCR beta chain was captured in a study of blood T cell repertoires in COVID-19. Study in general: PBMCs, B-cell-depleted T cells, or T cells provided the cDNA or gDNA that made up the material.

The CDR3 consists of 15 residues. CDR1 is MNHNY, CDR2 SVGAGI, per germline (reference sequence). V was trimmed by 0 bases and J by 10 bases, leaving 15 bases between them. TCRdb keeps only in-frame clones here, not all; method: immunoSEQ multiplex PCR. The table records approximately 110,000 clones, about nine tenths of them present only once. The rearrangement links TRBV6-6 to TRBJ1-4, with D perhaps matching TRBD1 (5 bases). Sequencing was performed on peripheral blood. This clonotype was obtained from a woman aged 50 to 60 with acute or convalescent COVID-19. In DNA form, the CDR3 reads TGTGCCAGCAGTTACTCGAGGCAGGGTTTCGGAAAACTGTTTTTT. This gives the protein CASSYSRQGFGKLFF.